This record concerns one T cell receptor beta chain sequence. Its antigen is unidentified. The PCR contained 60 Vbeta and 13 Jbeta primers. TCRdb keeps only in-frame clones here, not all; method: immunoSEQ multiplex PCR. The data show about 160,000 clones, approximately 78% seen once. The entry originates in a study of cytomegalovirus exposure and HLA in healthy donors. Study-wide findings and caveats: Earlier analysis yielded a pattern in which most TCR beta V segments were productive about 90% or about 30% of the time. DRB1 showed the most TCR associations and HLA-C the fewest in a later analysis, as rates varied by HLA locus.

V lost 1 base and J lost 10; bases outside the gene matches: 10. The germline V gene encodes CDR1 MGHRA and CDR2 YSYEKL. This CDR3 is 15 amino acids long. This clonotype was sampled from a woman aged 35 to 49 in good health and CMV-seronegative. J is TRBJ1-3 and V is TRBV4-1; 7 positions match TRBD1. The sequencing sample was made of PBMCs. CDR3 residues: CASSQAWTGGVTIYF. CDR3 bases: TGCGCCAGCAGCCAAGCGTGGACAGGTGGGGTTACCATATATTTT.